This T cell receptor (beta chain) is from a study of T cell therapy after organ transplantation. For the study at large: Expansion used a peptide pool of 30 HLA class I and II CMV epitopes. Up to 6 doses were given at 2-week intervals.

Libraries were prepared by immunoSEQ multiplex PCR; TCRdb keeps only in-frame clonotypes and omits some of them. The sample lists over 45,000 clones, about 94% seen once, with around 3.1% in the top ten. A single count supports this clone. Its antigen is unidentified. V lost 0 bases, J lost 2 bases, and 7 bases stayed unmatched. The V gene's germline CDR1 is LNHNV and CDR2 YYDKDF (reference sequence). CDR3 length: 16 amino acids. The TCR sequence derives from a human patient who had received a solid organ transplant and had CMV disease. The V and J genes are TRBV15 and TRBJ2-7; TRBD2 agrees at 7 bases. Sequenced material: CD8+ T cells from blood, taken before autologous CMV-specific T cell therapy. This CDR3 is CATSRDRGGATYEQYF. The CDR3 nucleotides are TGTGCCACCAGCAGAGATCGGGGAGGGGCGACCTACGAGCAGTACTTC.